This entry concerns a single T cell receptor beta chain. The CDR3 extends over 14 amino acids. CDR1 is MNHEY and CDR2 is SVGAGI in the germline V gene. V was clipped by 6 bases and J by 5 bases, with 16 bases between them. The data were obtained in a study of technical replicates of blood from a handful of donors. Measured with immunoSEQ multiplex PCR; TCRdb has only the in-frame clones, and not every one. In the table there are around 10,000 clones, around 94% of which are singletons. The rearrangement links TRBV6-5 to TRBJ1-1; D possibly corresponds to TRBD1 (6 bases). The sequenced sample was PBMCs. The receptor's source is a human donor in good health. CDR3 in amino acids: CASSLFLGATEAFF. The CDR3 nucleotides are TGTGCCAGCAGCCTTTTCTTGGGGGCTACTGAAGCTTTCTTT.